This T cell receptor (beta chain) is drawn from a study of blood T cell repertoires in COVID-19. In the original processing: Amplification from reference gene primers served as the basis for estimated nucleated cell counts. Method: immunoSEQ multiplex PCR; TCRdb's copy keeps in-frame clones and lacks some. V and J calls and clone size are copied from that table; D and trimming were computed from the DNA. The sample includes about 130,000 clones, approximately 85% of them seen just once. CDR1 is LNHDA, CDR2 SQIVND, per germline (reference sequence). This CDR3 spans 16 amino acids. V lost 5 bases, J lost 4 bases, and 18 bases lay in between.

The receptor's source is a woman of 80 years or more with acute or convalescent COVID-19. The chain has TRBV19 and TRBJ1-5, with D possibly TRBD1 on 6 matching bases. Sequencing was done on a sample of peripheral blood. CDR3 sequence: CASSSPYTGPNQPQHF. CDR3 nucleotide sequence: TGTGCCAGTAGTTCCCCCTATACAGGGCCGAATCAGCCCCAGCATTTT.